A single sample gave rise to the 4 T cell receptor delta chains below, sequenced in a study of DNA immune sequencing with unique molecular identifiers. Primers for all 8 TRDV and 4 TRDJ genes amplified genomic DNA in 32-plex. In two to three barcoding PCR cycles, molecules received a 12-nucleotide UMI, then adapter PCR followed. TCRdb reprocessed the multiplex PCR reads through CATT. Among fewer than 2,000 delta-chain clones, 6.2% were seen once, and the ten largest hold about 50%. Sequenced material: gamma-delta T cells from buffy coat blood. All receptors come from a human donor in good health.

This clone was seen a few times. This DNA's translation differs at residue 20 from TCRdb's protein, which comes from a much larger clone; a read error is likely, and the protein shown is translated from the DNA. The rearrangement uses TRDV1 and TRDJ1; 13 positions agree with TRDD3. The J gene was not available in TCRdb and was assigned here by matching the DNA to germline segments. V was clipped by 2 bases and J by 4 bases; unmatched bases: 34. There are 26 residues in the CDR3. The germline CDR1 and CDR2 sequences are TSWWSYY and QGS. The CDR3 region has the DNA TGTGCTCTTGGGGAATCGGCCCCCTACCACCCCCCTCACTGGGGGATACGCGGCATACATCTCGATAAACTCATCTTT. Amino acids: CALGESAPYHPPHWGIRGIHLDKLIF.

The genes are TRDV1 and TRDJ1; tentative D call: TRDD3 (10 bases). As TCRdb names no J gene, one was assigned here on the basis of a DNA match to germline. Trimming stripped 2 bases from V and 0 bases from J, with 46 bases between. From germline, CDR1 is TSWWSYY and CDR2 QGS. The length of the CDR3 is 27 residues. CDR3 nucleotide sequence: TGTGCTCTTGGGGAATACCTTCCTACGGGGTACTGGGGGATCCTCGTGAGTATTTTCAGGGACACCGATAAACTCATCTTT. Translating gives CALGEYLPTGYWGILVSIFRDTDKLIF.

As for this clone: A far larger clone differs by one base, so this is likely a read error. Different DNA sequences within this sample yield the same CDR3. The CDR3 reads CACDKVSSGGYDDKLIF. In DNA form, the CDR3 reads TGTGCCTGTGACAAGGTATCCTCTGGAGGATACGACGATAAACTCATCTTT. The gene calls are TRDV2 and TRDJ1, with 7 bases lining up with TRDD3. Germline trimming cut 2 bases from V and 4 bases from J; bases unmatched to any gene: 15. The CDR3 length is 17 residues. Germline-derived CDR1 and CDR2 are GEAIGNYY and EKD.

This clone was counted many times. The CDR3 coding sequence is TGTGCCTGTGACACCGTTACGGGGGGATACAGGGGTAACGGCACCGATAAACTCATCTTT. It yields the protein CACDTVTGGYRGNGTDKLIF. The chain combines TRDV2 with TRDJ1; 9 bases map to TRDD3. Germline CDR1 GEAIGNYY, CDR2 EKD. With V trimmed by 0 bases and J by 1 base, 17 bases remained unmatched. The CDR3 extends over 20 amino acids.